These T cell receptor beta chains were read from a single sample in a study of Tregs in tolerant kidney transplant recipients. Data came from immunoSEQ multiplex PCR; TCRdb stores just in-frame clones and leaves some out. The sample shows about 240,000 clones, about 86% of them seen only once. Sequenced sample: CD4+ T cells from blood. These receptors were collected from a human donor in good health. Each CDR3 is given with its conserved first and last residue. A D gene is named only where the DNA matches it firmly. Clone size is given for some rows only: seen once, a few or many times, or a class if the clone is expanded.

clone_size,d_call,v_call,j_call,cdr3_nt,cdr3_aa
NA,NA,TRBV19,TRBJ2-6,TGTGCCAGTACCCCCCAGAGCTCTGGGGCCAACGTCCTGACTTTC,CASTPQSSGANVLTF
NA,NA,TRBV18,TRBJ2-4,TGTGCCAGCTCACCGTCCCAGGGGACGAAAAACATTCAGTACTTC,CASSPSQGTKNIQYF
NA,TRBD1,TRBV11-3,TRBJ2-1,TGTGCCAGCAGCACGGGACAGTACAATGAGCAGTTCTTC,CASSTGQYNEQFF
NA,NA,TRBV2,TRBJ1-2,TGTGCCAGCAGTCTGGTACCGGGTCGGAATGGCTACACCTTC,CASSLVPGRNGYTF
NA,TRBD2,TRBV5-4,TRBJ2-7,TGTGCCAGCAGCTTGGCCGGGCGGGAGGGTCTCGAGCAGTACTTC,CASSLAGREGLEQYF
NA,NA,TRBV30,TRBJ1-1,TGTGCCTGGAGTCCCCATTTGGGATGGGGCACTGAAGCTTTCTTT,CAWSPHLGWGTEAFF
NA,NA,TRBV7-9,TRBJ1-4,TGTGCCAGCAGCCCACGGGTGGGGCAGGGAGGTGAAAAACTGTTTTTT,CASSPRVGQGGEKLFF
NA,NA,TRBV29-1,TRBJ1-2,TGCAGCGCCCGTAAATGGGACTATGGCTACACCTTC,CSARKWDYGYTF
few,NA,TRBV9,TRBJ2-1,TGTGCCAGCAGCCCCACAGAGAGGGTTATCTACAATGAGCAGTTCTTC,CASSPTERVIYNEQFF
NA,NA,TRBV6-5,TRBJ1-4,TGTGCCAGCAGTTACAGTGGCAGAACTAATGAAAAACTGTTTTTT,CASSYSGRTNEKLFF
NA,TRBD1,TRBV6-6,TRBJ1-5,TGTGCCAGCAGTGGACAGGGCCGAAGTCAGCCCCAGCATTTT,CASSGQGRSQPQHF
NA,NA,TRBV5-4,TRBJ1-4,TGTGCCAGCAGCTCCCCCAATGAAAAACTGTTTTTT,CASSSPNEKLFF
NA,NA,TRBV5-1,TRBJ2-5,TGCGCCAGCAGCTTGGAACAAGAGACCCAGTACTTC,CASSLEQETQYF
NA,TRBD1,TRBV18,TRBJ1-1,TGTGCCAGCTCACCCGGGGAGGGGGCGAGAACTGAAGCTTTCTTT,CASSPGEGARTEAFF
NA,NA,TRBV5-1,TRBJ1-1,TGCGCCAGCAGCCTCAAAGACAGGAACACTGAAGCTTTCTTT,CASSLKDRNTEAFF
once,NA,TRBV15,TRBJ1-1,TGTGCCACCAGCAGAGATTTCGTCCCTCGGGGGCGAAGTTTTGAAGCTTTCTTT,CATSRDFVPRGRSFEAFF
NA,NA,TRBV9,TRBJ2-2,TGTGCCAGCAGCCGACCGGGGCTGTCGGACACCGGGGAGCTGTTTTTT,CASSRPGLSDTGELFF
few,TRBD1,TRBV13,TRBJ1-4,TGTGCCAGCAGCTTTACAGGGGGTACAACTAATGAAAAACTGTTTTTT,CASSFTGGTTNEKLFF
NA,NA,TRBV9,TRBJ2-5,TGTGCCAGCAGCGTAGTAGGGGGTAGAGAGACCCAGTACTTC,CASSVVGGRETQYF
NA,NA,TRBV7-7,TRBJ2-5,TGTGCCAGCAGCGCAACCTGGCAAGAGACCCAGTACTTC,CASSATWQETQYF
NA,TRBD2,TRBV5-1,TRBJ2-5,TGCGCCAGCTCCTTCGGTGGACTAGCGGGGGTAGCCCAGTACTTC,CASSFGGLAGVAQYF
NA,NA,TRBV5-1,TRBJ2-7,TGCGCCAGCAGCAAAGACTCGCACTCCTACGAGCAGTACTTC,CASSKDSHSYEQYF
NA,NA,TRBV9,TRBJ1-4,TGTGCCAGCAGCGCCCGCTCAGGGGCCGAAAGGGAGAAACTGTTTTTT,CASSARSGAEREKLFF
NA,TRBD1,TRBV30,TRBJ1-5,TGTGCCTGGAGAGAAACAGGGGGGGGGAATCAGCCCCAGCATTTT,CAWRETGGGNQPQHF
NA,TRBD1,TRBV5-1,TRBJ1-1,TGCGCCAGCAGCGCACAGGGGACCGAAGCTTTCTTT,CASSAQGTEAFF
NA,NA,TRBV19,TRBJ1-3,TGTGCCAGTAGGCGAGGGTTCCACTCTGGAAACACCATATATTTT,CASRRGFHSGNTIYF
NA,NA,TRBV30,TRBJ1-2,TGTGCCTTTCGGGGGTATGGCTACACCTTC,CAFRGYGYTF
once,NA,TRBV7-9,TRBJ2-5,TGTGCCAGCAGCCCGTGGGGGGAGCTGGGGGAGACCCAGTACTTC,CASSPWGELGETQYF
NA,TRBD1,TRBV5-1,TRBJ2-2,TGCGCCAGCAGCCTACAGGGGGCCTCCGGGGAGCTGTTTTTT,CASSLQGASGELFF
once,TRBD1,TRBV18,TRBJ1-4,TGTGCCAGCTCACCACCGGGACAGGGACATGAAAAACTGTTTTTT,CASSPPGQGHEKLFF
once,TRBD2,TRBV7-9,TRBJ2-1,TGTGCCAGCAGCCAGATTACTAGCGGGAGATCTCGTGAGCAGTTCTTC,CASSQITSGRSREQFF
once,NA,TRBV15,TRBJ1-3,TGTTCCACCAGCAGAGACCCCGGCGGCATCTCTGGAAACACCATATATTTT,CSTSRDPGGISGNTIYF
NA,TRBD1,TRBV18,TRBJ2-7,TGTGCCAGCTCACCACAGGGGGACAGCACCTACGAGCAGTACTTC,CASSPQGDSTYEQYF
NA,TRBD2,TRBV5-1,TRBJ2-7,TGCGCCAGCAGCTTGGCGATGACTAGCGGTAGCTCCTACGAGCAGTACTTC,CASSLAMTSGSSYEQYF
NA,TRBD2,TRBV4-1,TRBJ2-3,TGCGCCAGCAGCACTCGCGGGAGTTCCGCAACAGATACGCAGTATTTT,CASSTRGSSATDTQYF
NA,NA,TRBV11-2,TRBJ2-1,TGTGCCAGCACCATTCAAGGACCAATAAACAATGAGCAGTTCTTC,CASTIQGPINNEQFF
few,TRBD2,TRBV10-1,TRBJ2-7,TGCGCCAGCAGTGAGTCGAGCGGGGTCTCCTACGAGCAGTACTTC,CASSESSGVSYEQYF
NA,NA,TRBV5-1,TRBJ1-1,TGCGCACAACTTCCACGGGAGGTTTACACTGAAGCTTTCTTT,CAQLPREVYTEAFF
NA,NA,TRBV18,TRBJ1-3,TGTGCCAGCTCAGCCCGGGAAGACACCATATATTTT,CASSAREDTIYF
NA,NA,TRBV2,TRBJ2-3,TGTGCCAGCAGTGGCCCGAGCACAGATACGCAGTATTTT,CASSGPSTDTQYF
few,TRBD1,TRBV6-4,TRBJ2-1,TGTGCCAGCAGTGACGGAGTCGACAGGGACAATGAGCAGTTCTTC,CASSDGVDRDNEQFF
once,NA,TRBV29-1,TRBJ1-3,TGCAGCGTTGAACCGACAGCTGGAAACACCATATATTTT,CSVEPTAGNTIYF